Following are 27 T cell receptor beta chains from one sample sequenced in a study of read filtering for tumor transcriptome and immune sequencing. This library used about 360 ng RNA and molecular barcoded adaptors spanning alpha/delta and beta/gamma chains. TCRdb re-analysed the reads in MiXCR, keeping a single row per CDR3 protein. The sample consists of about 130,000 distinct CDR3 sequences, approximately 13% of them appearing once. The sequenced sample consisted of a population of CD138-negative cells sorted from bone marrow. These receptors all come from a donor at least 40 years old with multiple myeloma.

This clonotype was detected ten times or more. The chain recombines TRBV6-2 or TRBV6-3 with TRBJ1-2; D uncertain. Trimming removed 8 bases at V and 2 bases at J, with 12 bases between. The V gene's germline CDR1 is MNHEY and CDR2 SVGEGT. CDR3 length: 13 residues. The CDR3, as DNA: TGTGCCAGCCGGCACAGCGAGAACTATGGCTACACCTTC. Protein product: CASRHSENYGYTF.

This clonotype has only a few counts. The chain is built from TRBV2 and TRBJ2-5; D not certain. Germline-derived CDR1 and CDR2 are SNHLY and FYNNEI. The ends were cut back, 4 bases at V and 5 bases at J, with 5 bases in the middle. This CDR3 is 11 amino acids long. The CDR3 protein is CASSVTETQYF. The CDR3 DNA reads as TGTGCCAGCAGTGTAACTGAGACCCAGTACTTC.

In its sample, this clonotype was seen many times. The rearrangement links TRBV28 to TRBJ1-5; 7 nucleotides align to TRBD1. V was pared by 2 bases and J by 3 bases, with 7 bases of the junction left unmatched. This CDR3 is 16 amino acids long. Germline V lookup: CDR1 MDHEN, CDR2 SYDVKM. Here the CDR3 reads CASSLNREGANQPQHF. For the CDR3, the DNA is TGTGCCAGCAGTTTAAACAGGGAGGGGGCCAATCAGCCCCAGCATTTT. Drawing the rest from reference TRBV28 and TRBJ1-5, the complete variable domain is DVKVTQSSRYLVKRTGEKVFLECVQDMDHENMFWYRQDPGLGLRLIYFSYDVKMKEKGDIPEGYSVSREKKERFSLILESASTNQTSMYLCASSLNREGANQPQHFGDGTRLSIL.

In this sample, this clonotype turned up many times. Here the CDR3 reads CASSPGTGGSTEAFF. Written as DNA, the CDR3 is TGTGCCAGCTCACCCGGGACAGGGGGTAGCACTGAAGCTTTCTTT. The V gene is TRBV18, the J gene TRBJ1-1; 11 bases match TRBD1. The CDR3 runs 15 residues. CDR1 and CDR2 (germline): KGHSH, LQKENI. V dropped 3 bases and J dropped 4; count of bases not matched to a gene: 4.

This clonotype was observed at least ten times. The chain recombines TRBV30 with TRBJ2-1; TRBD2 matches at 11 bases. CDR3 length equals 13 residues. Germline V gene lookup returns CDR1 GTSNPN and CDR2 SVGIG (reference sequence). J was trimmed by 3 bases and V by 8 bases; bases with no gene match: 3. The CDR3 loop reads CAGTSGGYNEQFF. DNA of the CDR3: TGTGCCGGTACTAGCGGGGGCTACAATGAGCAGTTCTTC. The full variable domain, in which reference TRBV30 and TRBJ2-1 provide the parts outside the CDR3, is SQTIHQWPATLVQPVGSPLSLECTVEGTSNPNLYWYRQAAGRGLQLLFYSVGIGQISSEVPQNLSASRPQDRQFILSSKKLLLSDSGFYLCAGTSGGYNEQFFGPGTRLTVL.

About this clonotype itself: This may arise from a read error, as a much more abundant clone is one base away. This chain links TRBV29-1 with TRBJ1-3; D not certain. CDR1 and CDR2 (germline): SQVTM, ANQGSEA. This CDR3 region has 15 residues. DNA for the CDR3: TGCAGCGTAAAGGGAGGGTTAGGCTCTGGAAACACCACATATTTT. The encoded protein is CSVKGGLGSGNTTYF.

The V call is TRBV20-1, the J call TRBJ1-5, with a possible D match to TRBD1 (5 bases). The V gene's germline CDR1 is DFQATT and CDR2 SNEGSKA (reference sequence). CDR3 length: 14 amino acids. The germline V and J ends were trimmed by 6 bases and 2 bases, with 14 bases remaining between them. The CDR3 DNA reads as TGCAGTGCCTCCCCGGGGGGAGGCAATCAGCCCCAGCATTTT. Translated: CSASPGGGNQPQHF.

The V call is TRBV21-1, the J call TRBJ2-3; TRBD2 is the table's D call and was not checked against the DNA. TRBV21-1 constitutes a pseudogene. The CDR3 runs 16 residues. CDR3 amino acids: CASSKVRTAQGDTQYF. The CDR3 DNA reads TGTGCCAGCAGCAAAGTTCGGACTGCCCAAGGAGATACGCAGTATTTT.

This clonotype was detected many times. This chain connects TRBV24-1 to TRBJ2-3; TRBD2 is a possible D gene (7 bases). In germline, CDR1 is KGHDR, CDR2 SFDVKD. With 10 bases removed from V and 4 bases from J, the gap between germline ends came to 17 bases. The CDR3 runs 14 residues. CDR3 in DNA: TGTGCCACTATGGGGGGGGGGCCATCAGATACGCAGTATTTT. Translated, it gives CATMGGGPSDTQYF.

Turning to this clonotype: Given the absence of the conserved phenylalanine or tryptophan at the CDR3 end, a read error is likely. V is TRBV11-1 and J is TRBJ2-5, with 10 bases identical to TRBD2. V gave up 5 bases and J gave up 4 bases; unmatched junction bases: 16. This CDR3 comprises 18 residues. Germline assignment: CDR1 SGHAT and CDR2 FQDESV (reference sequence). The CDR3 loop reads CASSRRTGWASGGETQYL. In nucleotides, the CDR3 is TGTGCCAGCAGCCGTCGAACAGGGTGGGCTAGCGGGGGAGAGACCCAGTACCTC.

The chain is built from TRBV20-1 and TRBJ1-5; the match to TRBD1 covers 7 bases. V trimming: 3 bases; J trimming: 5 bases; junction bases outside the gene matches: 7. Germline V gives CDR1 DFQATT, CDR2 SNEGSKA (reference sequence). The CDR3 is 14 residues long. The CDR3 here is CSASSGQVDQPQHF. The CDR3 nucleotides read TGCAGTGCTAGTTCCGGACAGGTTGATCAGCCCCAGCATTTT.

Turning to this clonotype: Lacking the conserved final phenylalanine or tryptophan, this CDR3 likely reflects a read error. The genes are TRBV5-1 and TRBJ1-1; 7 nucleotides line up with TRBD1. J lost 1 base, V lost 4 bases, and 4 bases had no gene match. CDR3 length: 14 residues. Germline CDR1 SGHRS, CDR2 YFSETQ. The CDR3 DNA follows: TGCGCCAGCAGCACTAGGACAGGGAACACTGAAGCTTTCTTG. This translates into CASSTRTGNTEAFL.

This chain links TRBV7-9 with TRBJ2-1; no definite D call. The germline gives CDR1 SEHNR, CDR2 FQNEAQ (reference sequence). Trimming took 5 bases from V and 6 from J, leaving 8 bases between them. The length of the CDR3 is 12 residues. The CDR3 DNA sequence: TGTGCCAGCAGCCGTTCGTTCAATGAGCAGTTCTTC. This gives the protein CASSRSFNEQFF.

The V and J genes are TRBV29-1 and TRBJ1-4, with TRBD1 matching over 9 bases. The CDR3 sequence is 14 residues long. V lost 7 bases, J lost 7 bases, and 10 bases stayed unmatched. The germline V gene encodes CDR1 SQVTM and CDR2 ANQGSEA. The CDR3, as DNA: TGCAGCGCCGACACAGGGGGCTCGAGTGAAAAACTGTTTTTT. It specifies CSADTGGSSEKLFF.

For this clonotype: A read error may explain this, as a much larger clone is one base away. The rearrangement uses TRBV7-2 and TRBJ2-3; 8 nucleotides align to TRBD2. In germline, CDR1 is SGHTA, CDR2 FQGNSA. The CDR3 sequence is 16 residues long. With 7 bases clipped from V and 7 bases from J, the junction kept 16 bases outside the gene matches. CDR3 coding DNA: TGTGCCAGCAACCCCACATCGGGGGGGGCTAGGAATACGCAGTATTTT. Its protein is CASNPTSGGARNTQYF.

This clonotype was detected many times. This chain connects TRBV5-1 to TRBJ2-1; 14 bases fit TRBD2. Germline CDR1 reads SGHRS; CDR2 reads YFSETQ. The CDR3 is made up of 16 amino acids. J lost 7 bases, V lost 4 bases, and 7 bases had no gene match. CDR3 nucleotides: TGCGCCAGCAGCGAGAGGGGACTAGCGGGAGTGAATGAGCAGTTCTTC. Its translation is CASSERGLAGVNEQFF.

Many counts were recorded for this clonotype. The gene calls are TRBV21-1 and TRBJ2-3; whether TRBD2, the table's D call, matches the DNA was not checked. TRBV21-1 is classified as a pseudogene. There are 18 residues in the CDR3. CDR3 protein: CASSKETSGRKRTDTQYF. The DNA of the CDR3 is TGTGCCAGCAGCAAAGAAACTAGCGGGAGGAAACGCACAGATACGCAGTATTTT.

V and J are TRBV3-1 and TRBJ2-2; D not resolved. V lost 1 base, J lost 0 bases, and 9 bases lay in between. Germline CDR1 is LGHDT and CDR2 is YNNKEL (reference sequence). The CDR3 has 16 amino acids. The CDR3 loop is CASSQGQTANTGELFF. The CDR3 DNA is TGTGCCAGCAGCCAAGGCCAGACGGCGAACACCGGGGAGCTGTTTTTT.

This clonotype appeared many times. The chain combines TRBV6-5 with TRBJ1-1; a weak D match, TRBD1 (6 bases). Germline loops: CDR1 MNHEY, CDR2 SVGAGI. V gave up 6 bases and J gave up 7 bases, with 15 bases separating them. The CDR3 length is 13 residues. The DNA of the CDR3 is TGTGCCAGCAGACAGGGCTTACAGGGTGAAGCTTTCTTT. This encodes CASRQGLQGEAFF.

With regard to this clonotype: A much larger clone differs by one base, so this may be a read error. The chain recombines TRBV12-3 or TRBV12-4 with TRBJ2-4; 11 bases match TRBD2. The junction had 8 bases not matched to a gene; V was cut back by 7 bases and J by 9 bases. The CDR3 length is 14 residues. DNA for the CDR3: TGTGCCAGCACCCTGGGACTAGCGGTTCTCATTCAGTACTTC. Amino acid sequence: CASTLGLAVLIQYF.

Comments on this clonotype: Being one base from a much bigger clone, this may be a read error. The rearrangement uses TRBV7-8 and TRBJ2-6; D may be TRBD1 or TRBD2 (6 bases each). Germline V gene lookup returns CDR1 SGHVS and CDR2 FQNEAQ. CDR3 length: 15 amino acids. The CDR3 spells CASSLTGAGADVLTF. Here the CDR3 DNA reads TGTGCCAGCAGCTTAACGGGGGCTGGGGCCGACGTCCTGACTTTC.

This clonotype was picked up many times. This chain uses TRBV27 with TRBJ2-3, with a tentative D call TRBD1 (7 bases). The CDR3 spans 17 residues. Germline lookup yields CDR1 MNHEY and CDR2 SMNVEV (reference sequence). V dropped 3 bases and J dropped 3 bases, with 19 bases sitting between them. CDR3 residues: CASSFSSLTGRTDTQYF. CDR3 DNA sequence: TGTGCCAGCAGTTTCTCTTCATTGACAGGGAGGACAGATACGCAGTATTTT.

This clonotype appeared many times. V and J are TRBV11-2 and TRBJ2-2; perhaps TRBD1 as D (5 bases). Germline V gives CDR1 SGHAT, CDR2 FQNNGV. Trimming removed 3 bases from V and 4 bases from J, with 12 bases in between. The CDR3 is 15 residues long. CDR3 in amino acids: CASSFDSRGTGELFF. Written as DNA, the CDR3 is TGTGCCAGCAGCTTTGACAGTAGGGGCACCGGGGAGCTGTTTTTT.

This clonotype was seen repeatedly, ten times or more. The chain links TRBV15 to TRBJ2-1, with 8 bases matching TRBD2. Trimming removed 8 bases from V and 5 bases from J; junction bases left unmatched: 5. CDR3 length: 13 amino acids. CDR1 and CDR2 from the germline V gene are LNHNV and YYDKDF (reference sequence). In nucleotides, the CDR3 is TGTGCCACCGGACTAGCTGTAGACAATGAGCAGTTCTTC. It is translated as CATGLAVDNEQFF. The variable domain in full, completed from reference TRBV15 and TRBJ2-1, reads DAMVIQNPRYQVTQFGKPVTLSCSQTLNHNVMYWYQQKSSQAPKLLFHYYDKDFNNEADTPDNFQSRRPNTSFCFLDIRSPGLGDTAMYLCATGLAVDNEQFFGPGTRLTVL.

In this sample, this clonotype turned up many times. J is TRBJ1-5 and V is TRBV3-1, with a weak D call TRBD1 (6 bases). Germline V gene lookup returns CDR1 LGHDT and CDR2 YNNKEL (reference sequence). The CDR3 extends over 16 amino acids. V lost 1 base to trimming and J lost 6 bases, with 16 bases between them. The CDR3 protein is CASSQGRLGAGQPQHF. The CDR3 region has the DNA TGTGCCAGCAGCCAAGGGCGACTGGGGGCCGGTCAGCCCCAGCATTTT.

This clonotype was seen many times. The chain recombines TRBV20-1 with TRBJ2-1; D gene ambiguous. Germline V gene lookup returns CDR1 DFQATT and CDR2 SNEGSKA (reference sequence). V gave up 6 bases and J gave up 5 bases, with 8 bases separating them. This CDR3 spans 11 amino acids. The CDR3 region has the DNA TGCAGTGCAAGGACCAACAATGAGCAGTTCTTC. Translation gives CSARTNNEQFF.

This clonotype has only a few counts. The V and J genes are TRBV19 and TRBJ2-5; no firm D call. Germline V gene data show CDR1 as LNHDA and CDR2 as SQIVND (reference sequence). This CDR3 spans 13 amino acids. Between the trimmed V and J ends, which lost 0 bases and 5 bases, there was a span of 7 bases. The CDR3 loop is CASSIELQETQYF. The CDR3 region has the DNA TGTGCCAGTAGTATAGAACTTCAGGAGACCCAGTACTTC.